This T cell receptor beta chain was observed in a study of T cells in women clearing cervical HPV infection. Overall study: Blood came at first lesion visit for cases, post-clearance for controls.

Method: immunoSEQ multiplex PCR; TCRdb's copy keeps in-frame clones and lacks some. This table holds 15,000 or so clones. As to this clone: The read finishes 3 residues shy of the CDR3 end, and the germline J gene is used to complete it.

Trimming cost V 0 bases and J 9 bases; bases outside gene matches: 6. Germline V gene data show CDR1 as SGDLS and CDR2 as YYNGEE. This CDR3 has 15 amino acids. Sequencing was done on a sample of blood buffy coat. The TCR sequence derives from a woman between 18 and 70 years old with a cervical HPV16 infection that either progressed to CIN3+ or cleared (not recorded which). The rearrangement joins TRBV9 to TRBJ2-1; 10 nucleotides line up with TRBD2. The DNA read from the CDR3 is TGTGCCAGCAGCGTAGTCGGGCTAGCGGGAGCTGAG. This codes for CASSVVGLAGAE. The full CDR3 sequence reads CASSVVGLAGAEQFF.